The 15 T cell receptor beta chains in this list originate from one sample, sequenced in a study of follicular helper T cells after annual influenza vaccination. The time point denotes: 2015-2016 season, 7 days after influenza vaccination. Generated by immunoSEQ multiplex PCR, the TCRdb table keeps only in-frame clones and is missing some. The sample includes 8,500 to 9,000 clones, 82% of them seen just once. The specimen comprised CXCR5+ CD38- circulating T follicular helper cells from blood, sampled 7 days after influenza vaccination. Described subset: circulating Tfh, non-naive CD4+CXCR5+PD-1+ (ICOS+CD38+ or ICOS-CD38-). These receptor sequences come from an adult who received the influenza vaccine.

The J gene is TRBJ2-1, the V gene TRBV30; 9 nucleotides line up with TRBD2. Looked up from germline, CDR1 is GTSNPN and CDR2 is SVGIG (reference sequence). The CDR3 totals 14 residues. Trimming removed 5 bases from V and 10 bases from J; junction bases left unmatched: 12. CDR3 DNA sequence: TGTGCCTGGGTAATTAGCGGGGGTCCGGAGGAGCAGTTCTTC. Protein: CAWVISGGPEEQFF.

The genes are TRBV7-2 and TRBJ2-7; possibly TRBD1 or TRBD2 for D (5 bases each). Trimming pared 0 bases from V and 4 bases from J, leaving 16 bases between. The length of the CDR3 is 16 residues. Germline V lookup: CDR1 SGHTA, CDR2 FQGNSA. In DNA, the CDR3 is TGTGCCAGCAGCTTAGCCGGTACCGGGACCTCTTACGAGCAGTACTTC. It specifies CASSLAGTGTSYEQYF. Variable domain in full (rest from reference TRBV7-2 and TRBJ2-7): GAGVSQSPSNKVTEKGKDVELRCDPISGHTALYWYRQSLGQGLEFLIYFQGNSAPDKSGLPSDRFSAERTGGSVSTLTIQRTQQEDSAVYLCASSLAGTGTSYEQYFGPGTRLTVT.

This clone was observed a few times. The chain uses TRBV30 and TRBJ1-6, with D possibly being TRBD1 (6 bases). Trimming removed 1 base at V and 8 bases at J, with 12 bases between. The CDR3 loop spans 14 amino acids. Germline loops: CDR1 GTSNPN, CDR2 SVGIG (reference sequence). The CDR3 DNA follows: TGTGCCTGGAGTGGAGGGGGAAAGGATTCACCCCTCCACTTT. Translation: CAWSGGGKDSPLHF.

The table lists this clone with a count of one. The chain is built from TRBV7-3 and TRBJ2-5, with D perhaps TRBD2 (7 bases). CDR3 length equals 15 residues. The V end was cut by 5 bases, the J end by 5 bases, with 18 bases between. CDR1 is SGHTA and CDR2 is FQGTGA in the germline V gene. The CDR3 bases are TGTGCCAGCAGCGCCCGAGGGGGGGAATCGGAGACCCAGTACTTC. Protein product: CASSARGGESETQYF. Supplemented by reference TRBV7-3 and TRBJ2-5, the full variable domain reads GAGVSQTPSNKVTEKGKYVELRCDPISGHTALYWYRQSLGQGPEFLIYFQGTGAADDSGLPNDRFFAVRPEGSVSTLKIQRTERGDSAVYLCASSARGGESETQYFGPGTRLLVL.

The CDR3 is CASGTSEETQYF. The CDR3 DNA reads TGTGCCAGCGGGACTAGCGAAGAGACCCAGTACTTC. This chain links TRBV19 with TRBJ2-5; the match to TRBD2 covers 10 bases. CDR1 and CDR2 from the germline V gene are LNHDA and SQIVND (reference sequence). The CDR3 is 12 amino acids. J gave up 3 bases and V 9 bases, and 1 base lay outside the gene matches.

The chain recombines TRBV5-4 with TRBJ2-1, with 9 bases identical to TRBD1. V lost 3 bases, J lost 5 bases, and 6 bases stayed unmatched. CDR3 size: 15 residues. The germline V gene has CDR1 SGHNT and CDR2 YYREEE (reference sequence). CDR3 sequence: CASSSRQGVDNEQFF. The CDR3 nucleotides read TGTGCCAGCAGCTCCCGACAGGGGGTAGACAATGAGCAGTTCTTC.

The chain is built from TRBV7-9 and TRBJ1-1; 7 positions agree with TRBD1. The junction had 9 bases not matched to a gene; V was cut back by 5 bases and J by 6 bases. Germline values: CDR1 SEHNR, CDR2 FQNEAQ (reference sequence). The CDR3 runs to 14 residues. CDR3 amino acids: CASSRGTGEAEAFF. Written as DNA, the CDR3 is TGTGCCAGCAGCCGAGGAACAGGGGAGGCTGAAGCTTTCTTT.

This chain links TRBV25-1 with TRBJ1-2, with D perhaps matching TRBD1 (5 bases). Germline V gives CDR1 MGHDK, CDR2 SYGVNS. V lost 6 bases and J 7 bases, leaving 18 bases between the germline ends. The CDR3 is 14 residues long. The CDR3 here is CASRNTGAGGGYTF. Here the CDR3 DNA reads TGTGCCAGCAGGAATACCGGGGCGGGAGGTGGCTACACCTTC.

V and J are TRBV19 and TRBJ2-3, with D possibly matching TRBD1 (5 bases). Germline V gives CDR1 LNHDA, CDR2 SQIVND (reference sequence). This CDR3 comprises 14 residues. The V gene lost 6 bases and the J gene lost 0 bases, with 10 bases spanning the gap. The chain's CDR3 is CASRTGPSTDTQYF. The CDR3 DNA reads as TGTGCCAGTAGAACAGGACCTAGCACAGATACGCAGTATTTT.

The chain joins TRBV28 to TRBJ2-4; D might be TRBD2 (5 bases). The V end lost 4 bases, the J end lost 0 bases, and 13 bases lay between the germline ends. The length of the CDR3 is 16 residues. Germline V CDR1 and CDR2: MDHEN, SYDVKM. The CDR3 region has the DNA TGTGCCAGCAGTTCCCAGGACGGGGTAGCCAAAAACATTCAGTACTTC. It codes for CASSSQDGVAKNIQYF.

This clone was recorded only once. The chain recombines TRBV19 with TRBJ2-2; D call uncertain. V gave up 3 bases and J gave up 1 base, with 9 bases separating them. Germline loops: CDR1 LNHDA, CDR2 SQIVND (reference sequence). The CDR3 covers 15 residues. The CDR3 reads CASSIPPQNTGELFF. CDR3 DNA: TGTGCCAGTAGTATCCCCCCCCAGAACACCGGGGAGCTGTTTTTT.

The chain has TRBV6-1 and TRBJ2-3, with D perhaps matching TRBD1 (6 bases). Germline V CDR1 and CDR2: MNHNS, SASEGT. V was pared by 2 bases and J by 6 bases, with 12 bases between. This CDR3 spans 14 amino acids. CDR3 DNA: TGTGCCAGCAGTGAAATGGGCCAGGGGGATACGCAGTATTTT. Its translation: CASSEMGQGDTQYF.

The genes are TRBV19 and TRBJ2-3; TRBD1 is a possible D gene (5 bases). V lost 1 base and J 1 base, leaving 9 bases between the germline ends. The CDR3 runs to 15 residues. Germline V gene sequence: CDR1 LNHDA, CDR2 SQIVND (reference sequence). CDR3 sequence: CASSIGVRGTDTQYF. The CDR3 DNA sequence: TGTGCCAGTAGTATAGGAGTCAGGGGCACAGATACGCAGTATTTT.

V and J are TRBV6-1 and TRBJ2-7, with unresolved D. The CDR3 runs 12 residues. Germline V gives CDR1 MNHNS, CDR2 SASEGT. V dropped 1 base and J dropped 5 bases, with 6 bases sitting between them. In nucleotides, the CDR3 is TGTGCCAGCAGTGAAGGGGATAACGAGCAGTACTTC. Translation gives CASSEGDNEQYF.

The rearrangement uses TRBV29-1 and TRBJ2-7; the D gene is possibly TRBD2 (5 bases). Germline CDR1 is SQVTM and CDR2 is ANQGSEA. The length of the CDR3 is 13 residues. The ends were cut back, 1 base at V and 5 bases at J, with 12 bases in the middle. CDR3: CSVEAGGSDEQYF. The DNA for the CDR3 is TGCAGCGTTGAAGCGGGTGGGAGCGACGAGCAGTACTTC.